A single sample gave rise to the 16 T cell receptor beta chains below, sequenced in a study of blood T cells in healthy people across ages. Using a J-beta primer mix together with a sample-barcoded 5' primer, a second PCR was run for roughly 7 to 11 cycles. MiXCR was run by TCRdb on the 5' RACE reads, yielding one entry per CDR3 protein. The table lists roughly 800,000 distinct CDR3 sequences, 35% to 40% of them singletons. Sequenced: blood. The receptors were gathered from a man aged 18 to 29 in good health.

The chain recombines TRBV4-1 with TRBJ1-1; TRBD1 aligns across 9 bases. Germline values: CDR1 MGHRA, CDR2 YSYEKL. CDR3 length: 15 amino acids. V shed 4 bases and J 4 bases; nucleotides not matched to a gene: 7. This CDR3 reads CASSRQTGGSTEAFF. In nucleotides, the CDR3 is TGCGCCAGCAGCCGGCAGACAGGGGGTAGCACTGAAGCTTTCTTT.

This clonotype was counted only a few times. V is TRBV7-9 and J is TRBJ2-3, with D unresolved. The V and J ends lost 8 bases and 6 bases respectively, with 9 bases between them. Germline CDR1 SEHNR, CDR2 FQNEAQ (reference sequence). There are 11 residues in the CDR3. The CDR3 here is CASEPADTQYF. The CDR3 DNA is TGTGCCAGCGAACCCGCGGATACGCAGTATTTT.

To note about this clonotype: A much larger clone is a single base away; this may be a read error. This rearrangement joins TRBV5-1 to TRBJ2-1; 9 positions match TRBD1. The assigned J gene may be wrong: the sequence end matches TRBJ2-7 better. CDR3 length: 16 residues. The germline V gene encodes CDR1 SGHRS and CDR2 YFSETQ. The DNA for the CDR3 is TGCGCCAGCAGCTCCTCCGGGACAGGGTTGACCAATGAGCAGTACTTC. Its protein product is CASSSSGTGLTNEQYF.

On this clonotype itself: Since a much larger clone is just one base distant, this may be a read error. This chain uses TRBV4-2 with TRBJ2-7; the D gene could be TRBD1 or TRBD2 (5 bases each). Trimming removed 4 bases at V and 12 bases at J, with 22 bases between. The germline V gene encodes CDR1 LGHNA and CDR2 YNFKEQ. The CDR3 contains 14 residues. The chain's CDR3 is CASSLGGMQETRYF. CDR3 coding DNA: TGTGCCAGCAGCCTTGGGGGTATGCAAGAGACCCGGTACTTC.

This clonotype was picked up a small number of times. The chain couples TRBV11-2 to TRBJ2-5; D unclear. This CDR3 spans 14 amino acids. V was cut by 3 bases and J by 7 bases, with 15 bases left in between. CDR1 SGHAT and CDR2 FQNNGV come from the germline V gene. Here the CDR3 reads CASSLEPRLATQYF. CDR3 bases: TGTGCCAGCAGCTTGGAGCCCAGGCTGGCGACCCAGTACTTC.

This sequence joins TRBV29-1 and TRBJ2-5; TRBD1 might be the D (6 bases). CDR1 and CDR2 (germline): SQVTM, ANQGSEA. The V end lost 8 bases, the J end lost 1 base, and 14 bases lay between the germline ends. This CDR3 is 13 amino acids long. CDR3 DNA sequence: TGCAGCACCGGCCGGGACACCCAAGAGACCCAGTACTTC. Translation gives CSTGRDTQETQYF.

V usage is TRBV6-5 and J usage is TRBJ1-2; 7 positions match TRBD1. The CDR3 is 14 amino acids. Germline lookup yields CDR1 MNHEY and CDR2 SVGAGI. Losses at the gene ends were 5 bases for V and 6 bases for J; bases not matched to a gene: 9. The CDR3 nucleotides are TGTGCCAGCAGTACCCGACAGGGAATGGATGGCTACACCTTC. It yields the protein CASSTRQGMDGYTF.

This chain links TRBV7-9 with TRBJ2-1, with TRBD2 matching over 16 bases. The germline CDR1 and CDR2 sequences are SEHNR and FQNEAQ (reference sequence). Trimming cost V 4 bases and J 5 bases; bases outside gene matches: 11. CDR3 length: 19 amino acids. CDR3: CASSSSGLAGGRWHNEQFF. The CDR3 coding sequence is TGTGCCAGCAGCTCCTCGGGACTAGCGGGGGGGAGGTGGCACAATGAGCAGTTCTTC.

The CDR3: CASSYQRETQYF. Here the CDR3 DNA reads TGTGCCAGCAGCTATCAAAGGGAGACCCAGTACTTC. The rearrangement links TRBV14 to TRBJ2-5, with D unclear. Germline CDR1 reads SGHDN; CDR2 reads FVKESK. The CDR3 is made up of 12 amino acids. The V end lost 5 bases, the J end lost 5 bases, and 9 bases lay between the germline ends.

Ten or more counts support this clonotype. This rearrangement joins TRBV6-2 or TRBV6-3 to TRBJ2-5; a weak D match, TRBD1 (7 bases). Deletions cut 5 bases from V and 1 base from J, with 14 bases between. The CDR3 spans 15 residues. Germline assignment: CDR1 MNHEY and CDR2 SVGEGT. For the CDR3, the DNA is TGTGCCAGCAGTCCGCGGGACAGTTTCCAAGAGACCCAGTACTTC. This sequence encodes CASSPRDSFQETQYF.

The chain carries TRBV5-1 and TRBJ1-5, with D possibly matching TRBD1 (6 bases). Germline V gene sequence: CDR1 SGHRS, CDR2 YFSETQ. This CDR3 has 14 amino acids. The V gene lost 5 bases and the J gene lost 2 bases, with 11 bases spanning the gap. The CDR3 DNA reads TGCGCCAGCAGGCCAGGGGCGGGCAATCAGCCCCAGCATTTT. It specifies CASRPGAGNQPQHF.

The chain carries TRBV6-2 or TRBV6-3 and TRBJ2-1; 7 bases match TRBD2. The V gene's germline CDR1 is MNHEY and CDR2 SVGEGT. CDR3 length: 14 amino acids. Losses at the gene ends were 8 bases for V and 5 bases for J; bases not matched to a gene: 9. CDR3 in DNA: TGTGCCAGCCTAAGCGGGAAGGTCAACAATGAGCAGTTCTTC. It is translated as CASLSGKVNNEQFF.

The CDR3 DNA reads TGTGCCAGCAACCCCCCGGGGGGCGACCTGAACACTGAAGCTTTCTTT. It encodes CASNPPGGDLNTEAFF. The chain couples TRBV5-5 to TRBJ1-1; TRBD1 might be the D (6 bases). Deletions cut 6 bases from V and 0 bases from J, with 18 bases between. Per germline, CDR1 SGHKS and CDR2 YYEKEE (reference sequence). The CDR3 is made up of 16 amino acids.

The chain couples TRBV20-1 to TRBJ1-1; D gene uncertain. This CDR3 region has 13 residues. Germline assignment: CDR1 DFQATT and CDR2 SNEGSKA (reference sequence). The ends were cut back, 4 bases at V and 1 base at J, with 10 bases in the middle. The CDR3 here is CSANDLGNTEAFF. CDR3 bases: TGCAGTGCTAATGACCTCGGGAACACTGAAGCTTTCTTT.

This clonotype was seen a handful of times. The genes are TRBV25-1 and TRBJ2-7; 9 bases line up with TRBD2. This CDR3 spans 15 amino acids. V gave up 4 bases and J gave up 4 bases; unmatched junction bases: 8. Per germline, CDR1 MGHDK and CDR2 SYGVNS. The CDR3, as DNA: TGTGCCAGCAGTGCCCCGACTAGCGGAGTATACGAGCAGTACTTC. Translating it yields CASSAPTSGVYEQYF.

The gene calls are TRBV7-2 and TRBJ2-2; D possibly corresponds to TRBD2 (5 bases). CDR3 length equals 14 residues. CDR1 is SGHTA and CDR2 is FQGNSA in the germline V gene. V was clipped by 8 bases and J by 6 bases, with 16 bases between them. CDR3 residues: CASPTLGAAGELFF. CDR3 coding DNA: TGTGCCAGCCCAACTTTGGGAGCGGCCGGGGAGCTGTTTTTT.